A selection of T cell receptor beta chains follows, all from one sample in a study of blood T cell repertoires in COVID-19. The repertoire was sequenced with immunoSEQ multiplex PCR; TCRdb's copy has only in-frame clones and lacks some. The sample records 250,000 to 350,000 clones, 87% being singletons. The material sequenced was PBMCs or T cells enriched from blood (not recorded which). All receptors derive from a woman between 35 and 50 years old who had recovered from COVID-19. Both conserved end residues are part of each CDR3.

length | V | CDR3
15 | TRBV5-6 | CASSSPRQGRYEQYF
18 | TRBV7-9 | CASSAGTGLAYSNQPQHF
16 | TRBV9 | CASSDGTSGMSDTQYF
15 | TRBV5-1 | CASSTRTGGLDGYTF
15 | TRBV6-1 | CASSERGRRTGELFF
16 | TRBV5-1 | CASSFAPLEGLQPQHF
13 | TRBV11-3 | CASSLPGSYEQYF
14 | TRBV7-9 | CASSEPGHENIQYF
12 | TRBV29-1 | CSVDGGNTEAFF
12 | TRBV6-5 | CASTVSSYEQYF
15 | TRBV7-2 | CASSTNRVGNQPQHF
17 | TRBV11-3 | CASSPGLAGGSYNEQFF
13 | TRBV5-1 | CASTQNQNTEAFF
15 | TRBV3-1/TRBV3-2 | CASSQGGSMNTEAFF
19 | TRBV6-6 | CASSPLTGGLLGTNEKLFF
15 | TRBV19 | CASSIRAGMDYGYTF
14 | TRBV6-5 | CASSSRGQTYEQYF
13 | TRBV28 | CASISNPHYEQYF
14 | TRBV19 | CASSTGGRTYEQYF
15 | TRBV19 | CASKGTSERTDTQYF
16 | TRBV2 | CASSARVRQSNQPQHF
12 | TRBV20-1 | CSASWSSYEQYF
14 | TRBV6-5 | CASSSSGTGASYTF
17 | TRBV5-7 | CASSLDQRESWNNEQFF
15 | TRBV1 | CTSSQRAGAVDEQFF
19 | TRBV14 | CASSHLLGRASGPKETQYF
13 | TRBV28 | CASKVGQSYEQYF
14 | TRBV27 | CASSRAGQNSPLHF
16 | TRBV5-1 | CASSLGLAGVLDTQYF
13 | TRBV27 | CASPGRATREQYF
14 | TRBV6-5 | CASGTVLTIDEQFF
13 | TRBV10-1 | CASSEASSDEQYF
15 | TRBV19 | CASSQTTSGKYEQYF
14 | TRBV2 | CASSEGQSTDTQYF
13 | TRBV24-1 | CATGEIDENEQFF
13 | TRBV7-9 | CASSKQGLDGYTF
12 | TRBV28 | CASSTNPAGQFF
14 | TRBV3-1/TRBV3-2 | CASSQEDRGDTQYF
12 | TRBV12-3/TRBV12-4 | CASSTGIYEQYF
16 | TRBV15 | CATSRVGATLSYEQYF
16 | TRBV14 | CASSQTGGNVGEKLFF
15 | TRBV4-3 | CASSHQPSGSSEQYF
15 | TRBV7-9 | CASRGSGTVSYGYTF
14 | TRBV29-1 | CSVERGGSDTEAFF
15 | TRBV19 | CASAGTAATNEKLFF
14 | TRBV7-8 | CASSLSRQGGGQYF
13 | TRBV9 | CANPRRSRGGYTF
13 | TRBV7-9 | CASSQTGLNEQFF
17 | TRBV21-1 | CASSKGSNPSSRNEQFF
13 | TRBV28 | CASSRDSFLELFF
14 | TRBV7-9 | CASSSRELVSTQYF
18 | TRBV9 | CASSVARTGGGHIGGYTF
13 | TRBV7-8 | CASSLAGVEKLFF